A selection of T cell receptor beta chains follows, all from one sample in a study of hypomethylating agent response in myelodysplastic syndrome. TCRdb's copy holds only in-frame clones and misses some; the assay was immunoSEQ multiplex PCR. This sample yields 5,000 or so clones, of which approximately 80% are seen a single time; roughly a sixth belongs to the top ten. The sequencing used bone marrow, collected before or after starting hypomethylating agent treatment for myelodysplastic syndrome (not recorded which). The receptors were sampled from a human donor with myelodysplastic syndrome. Each CDR3 is given with its conserved first and last residue. A D gene is named only where the DNA matches it firmly. The listing skips clone size in some rows; elsewhere it reads once, few, many or a size class.

D gene: TRBD1; clone size: NA; CDR3 length: 14; J gene: TRBJ2-7; V gene: TRBV18; CDR3 protein: CASSPQGIPYEQYF; CDR3 DNA: TGTGCCAGCTCTCCACAGGGGATTCCCTACGAGCAGTACTTC
D gene: NA; clone size: NA; CDR3 length: 14; J gene: TRBJ1-6; V gene: TRBV2; CDR3 protein: CASSDTGVYSPLHF; CDR3 DNA: TGTGCCAGCAGCGACACGGGGGTATACTCACCCCTCCACTTT
D gene: TRBD1; clone size: NA; CDR3 length: 18; J gene: TRBJ1-6; V gene: TRBV2; CDR3 protein: CASSDAGQGRTYNSPLHF; CDR3 DNA: TGTGCCAGCAGTGATGCGGGACAGGGCAGAACCTATAATTCACCCCTCCACTTT
D gene: NA; clone size: NA; CDR3 length: 14; J gene: TRBJ2-2; V gene: TRBV14; CDR3 protein: CATNGLGNTGELFF; CDR3 DNA: TGTGCCACCAATGGTTTAGGGAACACCGGGGAGCTGTTTTTT
D gene: NA; clone size: NA; CDR3 length: 15; J gene: TRBJ2-7; V gene: TRBV29-1; CDR3 protein: CSVEVRLAQVGEQYF; CDR3 DNA: TGCAGCGTTGAAGTACGGCTGGCACAGGTGGGCGAGCAGTACTTC
D gene: NA; clone size: NA; CDR3 length: 15; J gene: TRBJ2-5; V gene: TRBV7-2; CDR3 protein: CASSLVGHIQETQYF; CDR3 DNA: TGTGCCAGCAGCTTAGTAGGACATATACAAGAGACCCAGTACTTC
D gene: TRBD2; clone size: NA; CDR3 length: 15; J gene: TRBJ2-1; V gene: TRBV27; CDR3 protein: CASAGLAFTYNEQFF; CDR3 DNA: TGTGCGTCGGCAGGACTAGCCTTCACCTACAATGAGCAGTTCTTC
D gene: NA; clone size: NA; CDR3 length: 14; J gene: TRBJ2-3; V gene: TRBV6-5; CDR3 protein: CASSYGARRDTQYF; CDR3 DNA: TGTGCCAGCAGTTACGGAGCGCGGAGGGATACGCAGTATTTT
D gene: TRBD2; clone size: NA; CDR3 length: 17; J gene: TRBJ2-1; V gene: TRBV19; CDR3 protein: CASSIVGLAGGGNEQFF; CDR3 DNA: TGTGCCAGTAGTATAGTCGGACTAGCGGGGGGGGGCAATGAGCAGTTCTTC
D gene: NA; clone size: NA; CDR3 length: 12; J gene: TRBJ1-2; V gene: TRBV6-5; CDR3 protein: CASSQGNYGYTF; CDR3 DNA: TGTGCCTCATCACAGGGCAACTATGGCTACACCTTC
D gene: NA; clone size: NA; CDR3 length: 14; J gene: TRBJ1-4; V gene: TRBV27; CDR3 protein: CASSLWGMGEKLFF; CDR3 DNA: TGTGCCAGCAGTTTGTGGGGCATGGGTGAAAAACTGTTTTTT
D gene: NA; clone size: NA; CDR3 length: 10; J gene: TRBJ1-5; V gene: TRBV6-5; CDR3 protein: CASNYQPQHF; CDR3 DNA: TGTGCCAGCAATTATCAGCCCCAGCATTTT
D gene: NA; clone size: NA; CDR3 length: 15; J gene: TRBJ1-1; V gene: TRBV19; CDR3 protein: CASSMPLGKNTEAFF; CDR3 DNA: TGTGCCAGTAGTATGCCCCTAGGAAAGAACACTGAAGCTTTCTTT
D gene: TRBD1; clone size: NA; CDR3 length: 14; J gene: TRBJ1-1; V gene: TRBV7-2; CDR3 protein: CASSLEGQGTEAFF; CDR3 DNA: TGTGCCAGCAGCTTAGAGGGACAGGGGACTGAAGCTTTCTTT
D gene: TRBD1; clone size: NA; CDR3 length: 14; J gene: TRBJ1-2; V gene: TRBV7-8; CDR3 protein: CASSFGTANYGYTF; CDR3 DNA: TGTGCCAGCAGCTTCGGGACAGCTAACTATGGCTACACCTTC
D gene: NA; clone size: NA; CDR3 length: 14; J gene: TRBJ1-3; V gene: TRBV7-2; CDR3 protein: CASSPGVSGNTIYF; CDR3 DNA: TGTGCCAGCAGCCCCGGGGTCTCTGGAAACACCATATATTTT
D gene: NA; clone size: NA; CDR3 length: 14; J gene: TRBJ1-1; V gene: TRBV19; CDR3 protein: CASKRGATSTEAFF; CDR3 DNA: TGTGCCAGTAAGCGAGGGGCTACCTCCACTGAAGCTTTCTTT
D gene: NA; clone size: NA; CDR3 length: 16; J gene: TRBJ2-3; V gene: TRBV6-1; CDR3 protein: CASSVGGPGSTDTQYF; CDR3 DNA: TGTGCCAGCAGTGTAGGAGGGCCAGGGAGCACAGATACGCAGTATTTT
D gene: TRBD2; clone size: NA; CDR3 length: 16; J gene: TRBJ2-2; V gene: TRBV5-1; CDR3 protein: CASSRTSGRNTGELFF; CDR3 DNA: TGCGCCAGCAGTAGGACTAGCGGGAGAAACACCGGGGAGCTGTTTTTT
D gene: TRBD1; clone size: NA; CDR3 length: 14; J gene: TRBJ2-1; V gene: TRBV6-1; CDR3 protein: CASRQGLSYNEQFF; CDR3 DNA: TGTGCCAGCAGACAGGGGCTTTCCTACAATGAGCAGTTCTTC
D gene: TRBD2; clone size: NA; CDR3 length: 17; J gene: TRBJ2-2; V gene: TRBV7-6; CDR3 protein: CASSLGSVAGVTGELFF; CDR3 DNA: TGTGCCAGCAGCTTAGGAAGCGTAGCGGGGGTCACCGGGGAGCTGTTTTTT
D gene: TRBD1; clone size: NA; CDR3 length: 13; J gene: TRBJ1-1; V gene: TRBV18; CDR3 protein: CASSPGQDTEAFF; CDR3 DNA: TGTGCCAGCTCCCCAGGACAGGACACTGAAGCTTTCTTT
D gene: NA; clone size: NA; CDR3 length: 14; J gene: TRBJ2-7; V gene: TRBV2; CDR3 protein: CASNNRWDSYEQYF; CDR3 DNA: TGTGCCAGCAATAATCGCTGGGACTCCTACGAGCAGTACTTC
D gene: NA; clone size: NA; CDR3 length: 19; J gene: TRBJ2-3; V gene: TRBV14; CDR3 protein: CASSQGALRLGVHTDTQYF; CDR3 DNA: TGTGCCAGCAGCCAAGGGGCCCTCCGTCTAGGGGTCCACACAGATACGCAGTATTTT
D gene: NA; clone size: NA; CDR3 length: 14; J gene: TRBJ2-3; V gene: TRBV6-1; CDR3 protein: CASKVGGPPDTQYF; CDR3 DNA: TGTGCCAGCAAAGTGGGGGGGCCACCAGATACGCAGTATTTT
D gene: NA; clone size: NA; CDR3 length: 16; J gene: TRBJ2-7; V gene: TRBV21-1; CDR3 protein: CASSKFWRGLPYEQYF; CDR3 DNA: TGTGCCAGCAGCAAATTCTGGAGGGGGTTACCCTACGAGCAGTACTTC
D gene: NA; clone size: NA; CDR3 length: 14; J gene: TRBJ2-6; V gene: TRBV6-4; CDR3 protein: CASSDQTGANVLTF; CDR3 DNA: TGTGCCAGCAGTGACCAGACTGGGGCCAACGTCCTGACTTTC
D gene: TRBD1; clone size: few; CDR3 length: 15; J gene: TRBJ1-1; V gene: TRBV5-1; CDR3 protein: CASSFTGTGNTEAFF; CDR3 DNA: TGCGCCAGCAGCTTCACCGGGACAGGGAACACTGAAGCTTTCTTT
D gene: NA; clone size: NA; CDR3 length: 12; J gene: TRBJ1-2; V gene: TRBV10-3; CDR3 protein: CAISDRSYGYTF; CDR3 DNA: TGTGCCATCAGTGACAGGTCCTATGGCTACACCTTC
D gene: TRBD2; clone size: once; CDR3 length: 18; J gene: TRBJ2-1; V gene: TRBV5-1; CDR3 protein: CASSLGAGVKKAYNEQFF; CDR3 DNA: TGCGCCAGCAGCTTGGGGGCGGGGGTGAAAAAAGCCTACAATGAGCAGTTCTTC
D gene: NA; clone size: NA; CDR3 length: 15; J gene: TRBJ1-2; V gene: TRBV6-5; CDR3 protein: CASSYGGTANYGYTF; CDR3 DNA: TGTGCCAGCAGTTACGGGGGGACGGCTAACTATGGCTACACCTTC
D gene: NA; clone size: NA; CDR3 length: 13; J gene: TRBJ2-3; V gene: TRBV7-2; CDR3 protein: CASSPNSADTQYF; CDR3 DNA: TGTGCCAGCAGTCCCAATTCCGCAGATACGCAGTATTTT
D gene: NA; clone size: few; CDR3 length: 15; J gene: TRBJ1-6; V gene: TRBV6-4; CDR3 protein: CASSEGGGPHSPLHF; CDR3 DNA: TGTGCCAGCAGTGAAGGAGGAGGGCCCCATTCACCCCTCCACTTT
D gene: TRBD1; clone size: NA; CDR3 length: 17; J gene: TRBJ1-2; V gene: TRBV7-9; CDR3 protein: CASSSGTAMVSNYGYTF; CDR3 DNA: TGTGCCAGCAGCTCCGGGACAGCGATGGTATCTAACTATGGCTACACCTTC
D gene: NA; clone size: NA; CDR3 length: 17; J gene: TRBJ2-1; V gene: TRBV6-1; CDR3 protein: CASSAVRTGTSYNEQFF; CDR3 DNA: TGTGCCAGCAGTGCGGTTCGGACGGGCACCTCCTACAATGAGCAGTTCTTC
D gene: TRBD2; clone size: large; CDR3 length: 15; J gene: TRBJ2-5; V gene: TRBV4-1; CDR3 protein: CASSSHGTSDETQYF; CDR3 DNA: TGCGCCAGCAGCTCCCACGGGACTAGCGATGAGACCCAGTACTTC
D gene: NA; clone size: NA; CDR3 length: 15; J gene: TRBJ1-1; V gene: TRBV5-4; CDR3 protein: CASSSEGPPNTEAFF; CDR3 DNA: TGTGCCAGCAGTTCGGAAGGACCTCCGAACACTGAAGCTTTCTTT